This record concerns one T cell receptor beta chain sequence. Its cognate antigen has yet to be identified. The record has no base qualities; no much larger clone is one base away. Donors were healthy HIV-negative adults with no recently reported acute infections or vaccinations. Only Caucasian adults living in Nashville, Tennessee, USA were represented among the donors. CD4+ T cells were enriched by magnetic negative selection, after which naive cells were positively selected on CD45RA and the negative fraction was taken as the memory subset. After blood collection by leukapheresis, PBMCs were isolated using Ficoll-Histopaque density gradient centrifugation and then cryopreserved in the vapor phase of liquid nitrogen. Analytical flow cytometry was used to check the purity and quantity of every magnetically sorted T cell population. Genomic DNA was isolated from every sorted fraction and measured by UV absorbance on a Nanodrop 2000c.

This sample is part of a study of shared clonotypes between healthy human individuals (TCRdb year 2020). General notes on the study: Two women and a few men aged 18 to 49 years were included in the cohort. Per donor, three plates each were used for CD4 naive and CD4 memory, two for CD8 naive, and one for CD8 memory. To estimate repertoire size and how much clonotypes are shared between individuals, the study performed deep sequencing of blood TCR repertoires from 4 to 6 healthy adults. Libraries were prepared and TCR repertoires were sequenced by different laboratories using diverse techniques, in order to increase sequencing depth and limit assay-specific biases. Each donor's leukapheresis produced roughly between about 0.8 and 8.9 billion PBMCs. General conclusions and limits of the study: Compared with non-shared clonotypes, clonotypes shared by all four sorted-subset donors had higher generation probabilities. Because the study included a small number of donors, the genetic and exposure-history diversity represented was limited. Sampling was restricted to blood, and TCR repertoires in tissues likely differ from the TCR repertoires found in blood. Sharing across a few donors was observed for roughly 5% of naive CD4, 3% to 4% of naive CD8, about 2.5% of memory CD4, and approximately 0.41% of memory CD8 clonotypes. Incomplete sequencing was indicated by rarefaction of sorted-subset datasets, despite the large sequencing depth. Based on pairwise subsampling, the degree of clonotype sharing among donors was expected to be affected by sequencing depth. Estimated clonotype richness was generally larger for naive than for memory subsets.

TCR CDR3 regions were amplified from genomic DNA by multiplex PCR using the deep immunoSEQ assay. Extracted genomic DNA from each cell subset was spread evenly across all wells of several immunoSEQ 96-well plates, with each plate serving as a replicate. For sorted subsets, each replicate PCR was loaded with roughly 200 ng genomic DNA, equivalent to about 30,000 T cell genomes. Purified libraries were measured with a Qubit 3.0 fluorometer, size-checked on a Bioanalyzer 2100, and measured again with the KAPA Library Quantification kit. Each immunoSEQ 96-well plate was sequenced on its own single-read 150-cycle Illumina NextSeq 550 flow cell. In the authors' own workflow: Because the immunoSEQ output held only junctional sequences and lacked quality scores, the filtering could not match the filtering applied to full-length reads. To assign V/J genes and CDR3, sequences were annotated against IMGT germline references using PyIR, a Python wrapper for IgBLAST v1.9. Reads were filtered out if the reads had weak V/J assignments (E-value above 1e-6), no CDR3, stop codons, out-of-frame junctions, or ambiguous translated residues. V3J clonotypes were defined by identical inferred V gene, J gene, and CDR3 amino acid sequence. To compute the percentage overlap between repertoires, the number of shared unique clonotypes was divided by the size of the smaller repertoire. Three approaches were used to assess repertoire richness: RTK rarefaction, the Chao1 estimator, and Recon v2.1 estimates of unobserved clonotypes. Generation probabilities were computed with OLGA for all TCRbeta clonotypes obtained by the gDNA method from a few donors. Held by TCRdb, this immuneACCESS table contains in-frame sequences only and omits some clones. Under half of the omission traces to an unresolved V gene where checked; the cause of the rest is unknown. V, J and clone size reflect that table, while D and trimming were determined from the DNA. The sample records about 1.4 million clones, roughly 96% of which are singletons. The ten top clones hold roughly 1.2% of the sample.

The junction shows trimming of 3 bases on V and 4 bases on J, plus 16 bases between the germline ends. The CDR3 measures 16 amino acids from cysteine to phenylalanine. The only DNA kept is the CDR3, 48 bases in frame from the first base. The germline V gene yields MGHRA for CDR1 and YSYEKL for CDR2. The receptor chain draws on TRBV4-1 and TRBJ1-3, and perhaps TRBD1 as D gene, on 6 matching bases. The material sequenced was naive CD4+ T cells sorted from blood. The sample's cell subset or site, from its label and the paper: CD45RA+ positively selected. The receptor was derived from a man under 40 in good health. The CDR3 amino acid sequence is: CASSHDRQVGGNTIYF. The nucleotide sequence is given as TGCGCCAGCAGCCATGATAGACAGGTCGGAGGAAACACCATATATTTT.